This T cell receptor beta chain was sequenced for a study of blood T cells in healthy people across ages. General study results and limits: The study found TCR beta diversity correlated strongly with naive T cell percentage. Older age went with lower TCR beta diversity per million T cells, in a roughly linear way. Possibly, changes in expanded clonotypes were confounded because donor CMV status was unknown.

This CDR3 contains 17 residues. Germline CDR1 is DFQATT and CDR2 is SNEGSKA (reference sequence). V lost 0 bases and J 7 bases, leaving 21 bases between the germline ends. With regard to this clonotype: Antigen specificity is unknown.

Using a J-beta primer mix together with a sample-barcoded 5' primer, a second PCR was run for roughly 7 to 11 cycles. MiXCR, run by TCRdb on the 5' RACE reads, gives a single entry per CDR3 protein. The repertoire includes about 1.4 million distinct CDR3 sequences, 55% to 75% of them detected once, and about 6.7% sits in the top ten. The sequence came from a man aged 18 to 30 in good health. The material sequenced was blood. This chain joins TRBV20-1 and TRBJ1-4; TRBD1 might be the D (6 bases). The CDR3 loop is CSARDGPGWTVGEKLFF. Written as DNA, the CDR3 is TGCAGTGCTAGAGATGGGCCCGGTTGGACAGTGGGTGAAAAACTGTTTTTT.